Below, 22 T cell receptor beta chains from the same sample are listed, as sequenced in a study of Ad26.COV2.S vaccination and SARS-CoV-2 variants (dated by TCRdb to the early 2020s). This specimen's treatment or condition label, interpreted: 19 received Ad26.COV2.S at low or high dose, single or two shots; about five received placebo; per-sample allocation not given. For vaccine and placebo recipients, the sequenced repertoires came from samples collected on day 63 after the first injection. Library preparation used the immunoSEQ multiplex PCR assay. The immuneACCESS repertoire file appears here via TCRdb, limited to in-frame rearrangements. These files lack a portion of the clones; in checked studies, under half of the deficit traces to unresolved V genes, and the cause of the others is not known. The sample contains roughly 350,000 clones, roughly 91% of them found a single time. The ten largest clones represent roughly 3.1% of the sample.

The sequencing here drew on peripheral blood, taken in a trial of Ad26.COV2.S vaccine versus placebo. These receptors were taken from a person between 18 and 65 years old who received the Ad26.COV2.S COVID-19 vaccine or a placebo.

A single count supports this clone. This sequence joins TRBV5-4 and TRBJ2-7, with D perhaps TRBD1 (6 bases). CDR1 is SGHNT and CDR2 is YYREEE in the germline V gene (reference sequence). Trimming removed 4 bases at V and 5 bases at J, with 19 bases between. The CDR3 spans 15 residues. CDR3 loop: CASSGGSRGKNEQYF. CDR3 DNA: TGTGCCAGCAGCGGGGGCTCCAGGGGCAAAAACGAGCAGTACTTC.

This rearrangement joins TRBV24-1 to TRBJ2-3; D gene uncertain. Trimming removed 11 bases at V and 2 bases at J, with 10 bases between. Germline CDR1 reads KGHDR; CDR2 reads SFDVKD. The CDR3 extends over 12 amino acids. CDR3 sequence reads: CAIPTATDTQYF. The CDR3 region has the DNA TGTGCCATACCGACCGCCACAGATACGCAGTATTTT.

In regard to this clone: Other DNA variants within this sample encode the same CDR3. The CDR3 coding sequence is TGTGCCTGGAGTGTGGGTCAGGGGGCCTACGAGCAGTACTTC. It specifies CAWSVGQGAYEQYF. The chain joins TRBV30 to TRBJ2-7, with TRBD1 matching over 7 bases. This CDR3 has 14 residues. Trimming at V came to 0 bases and at J to 2 bases, leaving 4 bases not matched to a gene. CDR1 and CDR2 from the germline V gene are GTSNPN and SVGIG (reference sequence).

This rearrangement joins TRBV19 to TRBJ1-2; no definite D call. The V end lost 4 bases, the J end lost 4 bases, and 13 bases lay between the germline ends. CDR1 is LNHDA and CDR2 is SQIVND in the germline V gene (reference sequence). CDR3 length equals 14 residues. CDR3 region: CASSKGPSLYGYTF. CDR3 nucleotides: TGTGCCAGTAGTAAAGGCCCCTCCCTCTATGGCTACACCTTC. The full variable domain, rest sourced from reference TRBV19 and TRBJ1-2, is DGGITQSPKYLFRKEGQNVTLSCEQNLNHDAMYWYRQDPGQGLRLIYYSQIVNDFQKGDIAEGYSVSREKKESFPLTVTSAQKNPTAFYLCASSKGPSLYGYTFGSGTRLTVV.

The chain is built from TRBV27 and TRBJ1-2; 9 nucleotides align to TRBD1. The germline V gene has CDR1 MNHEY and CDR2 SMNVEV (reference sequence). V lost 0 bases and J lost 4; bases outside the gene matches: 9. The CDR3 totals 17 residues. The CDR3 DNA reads TGTGCCAGCAGTTTATCCGCTGCCACAGGGGGCTCCTATGGCTACACCTTC. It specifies CASSLSAATGGSYGYTF.

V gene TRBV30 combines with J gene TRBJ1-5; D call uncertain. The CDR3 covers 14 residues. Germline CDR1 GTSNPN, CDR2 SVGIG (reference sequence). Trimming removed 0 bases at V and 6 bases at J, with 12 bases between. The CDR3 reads CAWSVTPDGQPQHF. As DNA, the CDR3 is TGTGCCTGGAGTGTAACCCCCGATGGTCAGCCCCAGCATTTT. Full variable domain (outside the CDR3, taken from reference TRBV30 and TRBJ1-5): SQTIHQWPATLVQPVGSPLSLECTVEGTSNPNLYWYRQAAGRGLQLLFYSVGIGQISSEVPQNLSASRPQDRQFILSSKKLLLSDSGFYLCAWSVTPDGQPQHFGDGTRLSIL.

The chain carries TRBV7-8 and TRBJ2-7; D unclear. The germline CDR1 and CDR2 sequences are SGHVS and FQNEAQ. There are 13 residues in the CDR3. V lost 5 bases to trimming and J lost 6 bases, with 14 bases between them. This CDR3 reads CASSLQPSGEQYF. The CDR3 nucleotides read TGTGCCAGCAGCCTACAACCTTCGGGCGAGCAGTACTTC.

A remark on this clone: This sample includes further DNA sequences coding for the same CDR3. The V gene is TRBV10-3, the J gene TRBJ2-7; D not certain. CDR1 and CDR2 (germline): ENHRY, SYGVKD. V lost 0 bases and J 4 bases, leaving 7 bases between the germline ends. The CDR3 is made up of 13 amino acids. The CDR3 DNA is TGTGCCATCAGTGAGTCGGGTGGATACGAGCAGTACTTC. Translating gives CAISESGGYEQYF.

This CDR3 reads CAIRMGAGAMNTEAFF. In nucleotides, the CDR3 is TGTGCCATCAGGATGGGGGCAGGTGCCATGAACACTGAAGCTTTCTTT. The V gene is TRBV10-3, the J gene TRBJ1-1; D is perhaps TRBD1 (6 bases). This CDR3 is built from 16 residues. Trimming pared 6 bases from V and 0 bases from J, leaving 17 bases between. Germline lookup yields CDR1 ENHRY and CDR2 SYGVKD.

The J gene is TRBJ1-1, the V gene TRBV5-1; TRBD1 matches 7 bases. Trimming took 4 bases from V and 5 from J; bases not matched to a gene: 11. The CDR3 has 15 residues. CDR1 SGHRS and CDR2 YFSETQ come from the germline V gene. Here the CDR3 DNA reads TGCGCCAGCAGCACAGGGGACTCAACTCGGACTGAAGCTTTCTTT. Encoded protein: CASSTGDSTRTEAFF.

CDR3 bases: TGCAGCGCCGAGAGGACAGGGCTTTCGGATGGCTACACCTTC. Amino acids: CSAERTGLSDGYTF. The V gene is TRBV29-1, the J gene TRBJ1-2; 8 bases fit TRBD1. The CDR3 spans 14 residues. The V and J ends lost 7 bases and 6 bases, in that order; junction bases with no gene match: 13. Germline values: CDR1 SQVTM, CDR2 ANQGSEA.

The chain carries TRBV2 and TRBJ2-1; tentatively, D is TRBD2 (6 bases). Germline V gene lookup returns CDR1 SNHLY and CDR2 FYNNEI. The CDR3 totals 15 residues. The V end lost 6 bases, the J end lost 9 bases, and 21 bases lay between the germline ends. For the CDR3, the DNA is TGTGCCAGCAGCTATTCAGGCGGGGTGAGTGGTGAGCAGTTCTTC. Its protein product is CASSYSGGVSGEQFF. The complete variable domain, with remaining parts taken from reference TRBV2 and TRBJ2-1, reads EPEVTQTPSHQVTQMGQEVILRCVPISNHLYFYWYRQILGQKVEFLVSFYNNEISEKSEIFDDQFSVERPDGSNFTLKIRSTKLEDSAMYFCASSYSGGVSGEQFFGPGTRLTVL.

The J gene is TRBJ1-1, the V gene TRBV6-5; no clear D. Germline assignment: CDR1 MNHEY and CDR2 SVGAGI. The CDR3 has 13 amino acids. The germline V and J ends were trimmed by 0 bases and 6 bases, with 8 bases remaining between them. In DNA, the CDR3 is TGTGCCAGCAGTTACTCGCAGCAGGCTGAAGCTTTCTTT. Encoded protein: CASSYSQQAEAFF.

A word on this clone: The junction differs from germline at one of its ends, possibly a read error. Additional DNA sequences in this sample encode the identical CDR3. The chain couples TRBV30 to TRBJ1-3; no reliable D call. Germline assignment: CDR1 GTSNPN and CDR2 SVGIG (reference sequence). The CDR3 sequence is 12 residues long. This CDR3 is CAWTASGNTIYF. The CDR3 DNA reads TGTGCTTGGACCGCCTCTGGAAACACCATATATTTT.

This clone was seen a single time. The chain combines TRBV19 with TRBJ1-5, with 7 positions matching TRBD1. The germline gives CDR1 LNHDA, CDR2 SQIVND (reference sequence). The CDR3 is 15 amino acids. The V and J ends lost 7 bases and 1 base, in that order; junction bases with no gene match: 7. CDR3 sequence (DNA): TGTGCCAGTAAAATACAGGGGCCCAGCAATCAGCCCCAGCATTTT. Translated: CASKIQGPSNQPQHF.

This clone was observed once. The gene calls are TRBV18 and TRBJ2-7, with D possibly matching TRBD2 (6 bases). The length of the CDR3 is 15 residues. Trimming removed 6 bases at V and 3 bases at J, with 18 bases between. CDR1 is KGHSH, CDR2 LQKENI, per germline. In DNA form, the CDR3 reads TGTGCCAGCTCCCCGAACGGGGGAGACGTCTACGAGCAGTACTTC. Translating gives CASSPNGGDVYEQYF.

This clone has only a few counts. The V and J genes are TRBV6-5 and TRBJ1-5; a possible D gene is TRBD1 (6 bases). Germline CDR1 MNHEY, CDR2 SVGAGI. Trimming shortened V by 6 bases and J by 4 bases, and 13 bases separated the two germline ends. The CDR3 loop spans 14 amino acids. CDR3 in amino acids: CASRGTRTNQPQHF. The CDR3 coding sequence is TGTGCCAGCAGGGGGACAAGGACGAATCAGCCCCAGCATTTT.

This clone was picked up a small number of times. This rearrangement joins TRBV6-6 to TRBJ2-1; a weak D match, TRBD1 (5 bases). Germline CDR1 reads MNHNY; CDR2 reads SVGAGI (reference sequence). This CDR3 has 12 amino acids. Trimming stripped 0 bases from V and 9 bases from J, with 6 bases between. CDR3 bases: TGTGCCAGCAGTTACTCTGGGGCTGAGCAGTTCTTC. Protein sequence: CASSYSGAEQFF.

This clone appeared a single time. The CDR3 protein is CASSIRGVGTDTQYF. In nucleotides, the CDR3 is TGTGCCAGCTCAATCAGGGGAGTTGGCACAGATACGCAGTATTTT. The V call is TRBV18, the J call TRBJ2-3, with D possibly matching TRBD1 (6 bases). Trimming took 5 bases from V and 1 from J, leaving 13 bases between them. CDR1 and CDR2 from the germline V gene are KGHSH and LQKENI. CDR3 length: 15 residues.

The CDR3 nucleotides read TGTGCCAGCAGCCCCGGGCGGGTCTCCTACGAGCAGTACTTC. Its protein product is CASSPGRVSYEQYF. The chain uses TRBV3-1 (or the pseudogene TRBV3-2) and TRBJ2-7; TRBD2 is a possible D gene (5 bases). The CDR3 contains 14 residues. CDR1 LGHDT and CDR2 YNNKEL come from the germline V gene (reference sequence). V lost 4 bases and J lost 0, with 10 bases in between.

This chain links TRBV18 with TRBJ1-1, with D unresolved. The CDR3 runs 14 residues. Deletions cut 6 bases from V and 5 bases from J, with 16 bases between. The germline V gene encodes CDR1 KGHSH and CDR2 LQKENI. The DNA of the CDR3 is TGTGCCAGCTCTATGGGGTTCCTAGGTACTGAAGCTTTCTTT. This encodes CASSMGFLGTEAFF.

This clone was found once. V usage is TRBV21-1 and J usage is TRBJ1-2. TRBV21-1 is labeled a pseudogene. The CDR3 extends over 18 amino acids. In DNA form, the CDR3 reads TGTGCCAGCAGCACCCGGGGCAGGGTAACGACCTCTAACTATGGCCACACCTTC. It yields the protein CASSTRGRVTTSNYGHTF.